This T cell receptor (beta chain) was sequenced during a study of T cell responses to AZD1222 COVID-19 vaccine. This table comes from immunoSEQ multiplex PCR, and its TCRdb copy is limited to in-frame clones, with some not included. The table shows more than 60,000 clones, with approximately 85% occurring only once. Germline V gene data show CDR1 as MNHEY and CDR2 as SVGAGI. CDR3 length: 12 amino acids. After removal of 10 bases from V and 5 bases from J, the junction contained 8 bases not matched to a gene. Findings of the study overall: Spike-specific TCR depth and breadth grew after two AZD1222 doses.

Worth noting for this clone: Antigen: not known.

This receptor was taken from an adult in good health. The chain combines TRBV6-5 with TRBJ2-7; TRBD1 matches at 7 bases. This material consisted of peripheral blood, taken on day 0 of AZD1222 vaccination. This chain's CDR3 is CATSQGIHEQYF. The CDR3 nucleotides read TGTGCCACCTCACAGGGGATCCACGAGCAGTACTTC.